This passage covers 13 T cell receptor beta chains from one sample sequenced in a study of T cell changes during pregnancy in multiple sclerosis. Libraries were prepared by immunoSEQ multiplex PCR; TCRdb keeps only in-frame clonotypes and omits some of them. The data contain around 56,000 clones, 90% to 95% of them seen just once; the ten biggest clones take up approximately 0.8%. The input for sequencing was CD4+ T cells from peripheral blood mononuclear cells, taken in the first trimester of pregnancy. These receptors were taken from a female donor with multiple sclerosis, enrolled in a pregnancy study.

The chain links TRBV6-5 to TRBJ1-5, with a weak D call TRBD1 (6 bases). Germline CDR1 reads MNHEY; CDR2 reads SVGAGI. V lost 4 bases and J lost 1, with 11 bases in between. The CDR3 runs 15 residues. CDR3 protein: CASSSAGASNQPQHF. DNA of the CDR3: TGTGCCAGCAGTTCGGCAGGGGCCAGCAATCAGCCCCAGCATTTT.

A word on this clone: One junction end disagrees with the germline gene, perhaps due to a read error. Other DNA sequences within the sample encode an identical CDR3. This chain connects TRBV7-2 to TRBJ2-7, with 12 bases fitting TRBD2. CDR1 and CDR2 (germline): SGHTA, FQGNSA. CDR3 size: 14 residues. CDR3 amino acids: CASSLAGGPYEQYF. DNA of the CDR3: TGTGCCAGCAGCCTAGCGGGGGGGCCCTACGAGCAGTACTTC. Supplemented by reference TRBV7-2 and TRBJ2-7, the full variable domain reads GAGVSQSPSNKVTEKGKDVELRCDPISGHTALYWYRQSLGQGLEFLIYFQGNSAPDKSGLPSDRFSAERTGGSVSTLTIQRTQQEDSAVYLCASSLAGGPYEQYFGPGTRLTVT.

This sequence joins TRBV5-1 and TRBJ2-6; D unclear. V lost 4 bases and J 1 base, leaving 15 bases between the germline ends. Germline V lookup: CDR1 SGHRS, CDR2 YFSETQ. This CDR3 spans 17 amino acids. CDR3 loop: CASSVNSLPSGANVLTF. Here the CDR3 DNA reads TGCGCCAGCAGCGTGAACAGCCTCCCGTCTGGGGCCAACGTCCTGACTTTC.

This chain links TRBV6-6 with TRBJ1-6, with D unclear. Germline V gene data show CDR1 as MNHNY and CDR2 as SVGAGI (reference sequence). The CDR3 has 14 residues. The ends were cut back, 4 bases at V and 8 bases at J, with 12 bases in the middle. CDR3 residues: CASSLTDTYSPLHF. CDR3 nucleotides: TGTGCCAGCAGTTTAACAGATACCTATTCACCCCTCCACTTT.

The rearrangement joins TRBV7-2 to TRBJ1-1; no definite D call. Germline V lookup: CDR1 SGHTA, CDR2 FQGNSA. The CDR3 extends over 14 amino acids. Trimming cost V 5 bases and J 6 bases, with 16 bases left between them. CDR3 residues: CASSVGGSLSEAFF. As DNA, the CDR3 is TGTGCCAGCAGCGTAGGAGGGTCCCTCTCTGAAGCTTTCTTT.

This chain links TRBV6-4 with TRBJ2-3, with D possibly being TRBD2 (5 bases). CDR1 and CDR2 from the germline V gene are MRHNA and SNTAGT. The V and J ends lost 4 bases and 5 bases respectively, with 10 bases between them. The CDR3 consists of 13 residues. This chain's CDR3 is CASSGSEGDTQYF. The DNA for the CDR3 is TGTGCCAGCAGTGGGTCCGAGGGAGATACGCAGTATTTT.

The V and J genes are TRBV5-6 and TRBJ2-3, with a possible D match to TRBD2 (6 bases). Looked up from germline, CDR1 is SGHDT and CDR2 is YYEEEE. The germline V and J ends were trimmed by 4 bases and 0 bases, with 18 bases remaining between them. CDR3 length: 17 residues. CDR3 residues: CASSIYGVGGSTDTQYF. As DNA, the CDR3 is TGTGCCAGCAGCATCTATGGGGTGGGAGGAAGCACAGATACGCAGTATTTT.

This chain connects TRBV4-3 to TRBJ2-2; 9 nucleotides line up with TRBD1. This CDR3 has 15 residues. Germline lookup yields CDR1 LGHNA and CDR2 YSLEER. V dropped 4 bases and J dropped 3; count of bases not matched to a gene: 3. Written as DNA, the CDR3 is TGCGCCAGCAGCCTCCGGGACAGGGACACCGGGGAGCTGTTTTTT. Protein: CASSLRDRDTGELFF.

The gene calls are TRBV25-1 and TRBJ1-2; D remains ambiguous. Trimming removed 5 bases at V and 3 bases at J, with 10 bases between. The germline gives CDR1 MGHDK, CDR2 SYGVNS. The CDR3 consists of 13 residues. The CDR3 loop is CASSWIGDYGYTF. Here the CDR3 DNA reads TGTGCCAGCAGTTGGATTGGAGACTATGGCTACACCTTC.

The chain couples TRBV5-4 to TRBJ1-1; TRBD1 aligns across 7 bases. The V gene end was trimmed by 4 bases and the J gene end by 0 bases; junction bases not matched to a gene: 3. CDR3 length: 14 residues. Germline loops: CDR1 SGHNT, CDR2 YYREEE (reference sequence). CDR3 residues: CASSGGQMNTEAFF. Here the CDR3 DNA reads TGTGCCAGCAGCGGGGGACAGATGAACACTGAAGCTTTCTTT. Based on the CDR3 plus reference TRBV5-4 and TRBJ1-1, the full variable domain is ETGVTQSPTHLIKTRGQQVTLRCSSQSGHNTVSWYQQALGQGPQFIFQYYREEENGRGNFPPRFSGLQFPNYSSELNVNALELDDSALYLCASSGGQMNTEAFFGQGTRLTVV.

V is TRBV5-4 and J is TRBJ1-4; D not certain. Deletions cut 0 bases from V and 8 bases from J, with 8 bases between. The germline gives CDR1 SGHNT, CDR2 YYREEE (reference sequence). The CDR3 contains 13 residues. The CDR3 is CASSLEPGEKLFF. The DNA of the CDR3 is TGTGCCAGCAGCTTGGAGCCCGGGGAAAAACTGTTTTTT.

Many counts were recorded for this clone. The chain combines TRBV4-2 with TRBJ1-3; a weak D match, TRBD1 (5 bases). Germline V gene lookup returns CDR1 LGHNA and CDR2 YNFKEQ. The CDR3 loop spans 17 amino acids. With 1 base removed from V and 1 base from J, the gap between germline ends came to 14 bases. The CDR3 DNA reads as TGTGCCAGCAGCCAAGCGGAGGGGATAGGGTCTGGAAACACCATATATTTT. It translates to CASSQAEGIGSGNTIYF.

CDR3 coding DNA: TGTGCCAGTAGTATAGGTCAGATGAATAGCAATCAGCCCCAGCATTTT. Translating it yields CASSIGQMNSNQPQHF. The genes are TRBV19 and TRBJ1-5; D gene unclear. The V gene's germline CDR1 is LNHDA and CDR2 SQIVND (reference sequence). This CDR3 region has 16 residues. The ends were cut back, 1 base at V and 0 bases at J, with 10 bases in the middle.